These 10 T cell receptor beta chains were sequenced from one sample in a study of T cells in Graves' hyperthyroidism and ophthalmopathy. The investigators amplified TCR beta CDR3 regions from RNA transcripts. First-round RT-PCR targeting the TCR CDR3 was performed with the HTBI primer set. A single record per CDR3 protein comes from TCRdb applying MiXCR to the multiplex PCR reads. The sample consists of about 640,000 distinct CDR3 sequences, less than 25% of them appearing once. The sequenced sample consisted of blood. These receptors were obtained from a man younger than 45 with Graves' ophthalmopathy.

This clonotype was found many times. This chain's CDR3 is CASSPGGIHTEAFF. In nucleotides, the CDR3 is TGTGCCAGCTCACCGGGAGGGATACACACTGAAGCTTTCTTT. The chain recombines TRBV18 with TRBJ1-1; D gene unclear. The CDR3 is made up of 14 amino acids. Germline V gives CDR1 KGHSH, CDR2 LQKENI. Trimming stripped 3 bases from V and 3 bases from J, with 11 bases between.

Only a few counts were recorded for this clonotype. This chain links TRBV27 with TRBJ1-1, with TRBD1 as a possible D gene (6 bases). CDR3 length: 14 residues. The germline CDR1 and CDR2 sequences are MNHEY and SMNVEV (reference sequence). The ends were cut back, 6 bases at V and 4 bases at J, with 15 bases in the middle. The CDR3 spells CASRMPGAGTEAFF. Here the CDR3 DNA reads TGTGCCAGCAGGATGCCAGGGGCGGGCACTGAAGCTTTCTTT.

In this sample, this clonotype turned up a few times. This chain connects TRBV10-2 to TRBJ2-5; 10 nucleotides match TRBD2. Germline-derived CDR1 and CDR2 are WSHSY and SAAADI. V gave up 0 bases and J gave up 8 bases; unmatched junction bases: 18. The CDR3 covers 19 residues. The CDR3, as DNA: TGCGCCAGCAGTGAGTCGGTTTTTCTTAGCGGGAGGCCCACGGAAACCCAGTACTTC. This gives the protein CASSESVFLSGRPTETQYF.

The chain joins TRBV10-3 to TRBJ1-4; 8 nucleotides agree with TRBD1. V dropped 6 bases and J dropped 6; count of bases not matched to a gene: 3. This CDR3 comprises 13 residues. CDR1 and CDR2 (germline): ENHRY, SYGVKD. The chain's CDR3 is CAISNRGDEKLFF. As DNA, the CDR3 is TGTGCCATCAGCAACAGGGGGGATGAAAAACTGTTTTTT.

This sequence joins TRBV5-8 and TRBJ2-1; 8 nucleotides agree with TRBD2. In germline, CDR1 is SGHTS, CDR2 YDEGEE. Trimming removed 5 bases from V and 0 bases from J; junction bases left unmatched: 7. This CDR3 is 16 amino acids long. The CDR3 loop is CASSPRTSTSYNEQFF. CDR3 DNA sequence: TGTGCCAGCAGTCCGAGGACTAGCACCTCCTACAATGAGCAGTTCTTC.

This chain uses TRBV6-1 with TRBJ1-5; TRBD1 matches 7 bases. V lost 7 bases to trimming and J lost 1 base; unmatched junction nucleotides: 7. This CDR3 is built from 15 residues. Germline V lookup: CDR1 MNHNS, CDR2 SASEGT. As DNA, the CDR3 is TGTGCCAGCAAAGGGACAGATTCGAGCAATCAGCCCCAGCATTTT. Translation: CASKGTDSSNQPQHF.

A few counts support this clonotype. The CDR3 region is CASSSWDRSNYEQYF. The CDR3 DNA reads TGTGCCAGCAGCTCCTGGGACAGAAGTAACTACGAGCAGTACTTC. The chain employs TRBV7-9 and TRBJ2-7; 7 nucleotides agree with TRBD1. Unmatched junction bases numbered 9, after V lost 4 bases and J lost 3 bases. Germline values: CDR1 SEHNR, CDR2 FQNEAQ (reference sequence). The CDR3 extends over 15 amino acids.

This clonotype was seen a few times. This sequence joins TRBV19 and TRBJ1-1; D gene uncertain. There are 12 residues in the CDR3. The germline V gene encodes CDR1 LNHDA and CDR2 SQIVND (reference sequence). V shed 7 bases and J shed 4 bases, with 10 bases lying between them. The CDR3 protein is CASMGAFTEAFF. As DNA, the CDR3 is TGTGCCAGTATGGGTGCCTTCACTGAAGCTTTCTTT.

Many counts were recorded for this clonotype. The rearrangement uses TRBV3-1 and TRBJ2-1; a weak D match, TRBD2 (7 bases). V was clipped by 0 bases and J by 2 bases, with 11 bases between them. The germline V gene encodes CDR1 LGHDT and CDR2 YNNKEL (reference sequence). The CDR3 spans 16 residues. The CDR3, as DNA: TGTGCCAGCAGCCAAGATGGGCGGGGGCCCTACAATGAGCAGTTCTTC. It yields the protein CASSQDGRGPYNEQFF.

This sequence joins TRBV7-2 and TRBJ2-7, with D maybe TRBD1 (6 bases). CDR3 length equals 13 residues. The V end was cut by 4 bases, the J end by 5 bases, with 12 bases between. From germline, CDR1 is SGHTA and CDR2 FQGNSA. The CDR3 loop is CASSSTGMDEQYF. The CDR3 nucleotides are TGTGCCAGCAGCTCCACAGGGATGGACGAGCAGTACTTC.